Following are 27 T cell receptor beta chains from one sample sequenced in a study of graft-versus-host responses after intestinal transplantation. These TCRs are of unknown antigen specificity. Generated by immunoSEQ multiplex PCR, the TCRdb table keeps only in-frame clones and is missing some. The table includes around 100,000 clones, less than 90% detected once. Sequencing used unstimulated CD4+ T cells sorted from spleen or lymph node cells, obtained before intestinal transplant. These receptors originate from a human donor who received an intestinal transplant.

The chain couples TRBV28 to TRBJ2-5, with 10 bases aligning to TRBD2. The CDR3 length is 14 residues. The V segment lost 5 bases and the J segment 2 bases; nucleotides outside the gene matches: 2. The germline gives CDR1 MDHEN, CDR2 SYDVKM. CDR3 nucleotide sequence: TGTGCCAGCAGTAGCGGGGGGGAACAAGAGACCCAGTACTTC. Protein sequence: CASSSGGEQETQYF.

The rearrangement joins TRBV6-5 to TRBJ1-2; D call uncertain. The germline V gene has CDR1 MNHEY and CDR2 SVGAGI. This CDR3 comprises 13 residues. Deletions cut 2 bases from V and 5 bases from J, with 9 bases between. CDR3 protein: CASSYRPDYGYTF. The CDR3 DNA reads as TGTGCCAGCAGTTACAGGCCAGATTATGGCTACACCTTC.

This clone was observed once. The J gene is TRBJ2-3, the V gene TRBV5-6; 9 bases line up with TRBD1. V lost 4 bases and J lost 6; bases outside the gene matches: 12. The CDR3 spans 16 residues. Per germline, CDR1 SGHDT and CDR2 YYEEEE. The CDR3 DNA reads TGTGCCAGCAGCAAGGGACAGGGAGGATTGTCGGATACGCAGTATTTT. Translation: CASSKGQGGLSDTQYF.

The CDR3 loop is CASSWANNSPLHF. CDR3 coding DNA: TGCGCCAGCAGCTGGGCGAATAATTCACCCCTCCACTTT. V is TRBV5-1 and J is TRBJ1-6; the D is unclear. V lost 3 bases, J lost 5 bases, and 6 bases lay in between. The CDR3 consists of 13 residues. CDR1 SGHRS and CDR2 YFSETQ come from the germline V gene.

The chain employs TRBV30 and TRBJ2-2; D remains ambiguous. This CDR3 region has 13 residues. In germline, CDR1 is GTSNPN, CDR2 SVGIG (reference sequence). The germline V and J ends were trimmed by 2 bases and 7 bases, with 11 bases remaining between them. CDR3 in DNA: TGTGCCTGGAGTCCGCCACGGGTCGGGGAGCTGTTTTTT. As protein: CAWSPPRVGELFF.

The chain carries TRBV9 and TRBJ2-3; 10 bases fit TRBD2. The ends lost 3 bases at V and 6 bases at J; junction bases unmatched: 4. CDR3 size: 14 residues. CDR1 SGDLS and CDR2 YYNGEE come from the germline V gene. As DNA, the CDR3 is TGTGCCAGCAGCGCGGGACTAGCGAGGGATACGCAGTATTTT. This encodes CASSAGLARDTQYF.

This clone was observed once. The genes are TRBV10-1 and TRBJ2-1; D not certain. V was cut by 3 bases and J by 7 bases, with 19 bases left in between. The CDR3 has 16 amino acids. CDR1 and CDR2 from the germline V gene are WNHNN and SYGVQD (reference sequence). CDR3 sequence reads: CASSELSIPKRNEQFF. The DNA of the CDR3 is TGCGCCAGCAGTGAATTATCCATCCCCAAAAGGAATGAGCAGTTCTTC.

The gene calls are TRBV14 and TRBJ1-2, with TRBD1 identical over 12 bases. The CDR3 spans 18 residues. Germline V gene sequence: CDR1 SGHDN, CDR2 FVKESK. V dropped 3 bases and J dropped 4; count of bases not matched to a gene: 12. CDR3 residues: CASSHSRDRGRPGYGYTF. CDR3 sequence (DNA): TGTGCCAGCAGCCACAGCCGGGACAGGGGGCGCCCGGGCTATGGCTACACCTTC.

Worth noting for this clone: Other DNA sequences of this sample code for an identical CDR3. The CDR3 sequence: CASSIRTGGYEQYF. The CDR3 DNA follows: TGTGCCAGCAGTATAAGGACAGGGGGCTACGAGCAGTACTTC. The chain employs TRBV27 and TRBJ2-7, with 10 bases matching TRBD1. The V segment lost 5 bases and the J segment 3 bases; nucleotides outside the gene matches: 4. CDR1 and CDR2 (germline): MNHEY, SMNVEV (reference sequence). The CDR3 covers 14 residues.

This clone was seen only once. This chain links TRBV28 with TRBJ2-7; 12 bases are shared with TRBD2. Trimming took 1 base from V and 0 from J; bases not matched to a gene: 10. The CDR3 spans 19 residues. CDR1 and CDR2 from the germline V gene are MDHEN and SYDVKM. For the CDR3, the DNA is TGTGCCAGCAGTTTATTTATGGGAGGACTAGCGGGAAGCTCCTACGAGCAGTACTTC. This codes for CASSLFMGGLAGSSYEQYF.

This chain connects TRBV5-1 to TRBJ2-5; 12 nucleotides agree with TRBD2. Germline CDR1 and CDR2: SGHRS and YFSETQ. The trim removed 1 base at V and 2 bases at J, leaving 6 bases unmatched. This CDR3 contains 17 residues. The CDR3 sequence is CASSLSLAGGGQETQYF. In DNA form, the CDR3 reads TGCGCCAGCAGCTTGTCACTAGCGGGGGGCGGGCAAGAGACCCAGTACTTC.

This clone showed up just a few times. V is TRBV5-4 and J is TRBJ2-3; 9 bases line up with TRBD2. In germline, CDR1 is SGHNT, CDR2 YYREEE (reference sequence). This CDR3 is built from 15 residues. J lost 2 bases, V lost 0 bases, and 1 base had no gene match. CDR3 region: CASSLGLADTDTQYF. The CDR3 nucleotides are TGTGCCAGCAGCTTGGGACTAGCGGACACAGATACGCAGTATTTT.

This sequence joins TRBV6-5 and TRBJ1-2, with D unclear. Deletions cut 5 bases from V and 5 bases from J, with 12 bases between. Germline V gives CDR1 MNHEY, CDR2 SVGAGI. This CDR3 spans 13 amino acids. CDR3 in amino acids: CASSISGMYGYTF. CDR3 DNA sequence: TGTGCCAGCAGTATCAGTGGGATGTATGGCTACACCTTC.

V gene TRBV7-2 combines with J gene TRBJ2-1; D is perhaps TRBD1 (6 bases). Germline V gene data show CDR1 as SGHTA and CDR2 as FQGNSA. CDR3 size: 15 residues. The germline V and J ends were trimmed by 1 base and 2 bases, with 9 bases remaining between them. The CDR3 region has the DNA TGTGCCAGCAGCTTAGGAGGGACACCCTACAATGAGCAGTTCTTC. This gives the protein CASSLGGTPYNEQFF.

The chain has TRBV4-1 and TRBJ2-5, with 8 bases matching TRBD2. The CDR3 runs 16 residues. CDR1 and CDR2 from the germline V gene are MGHRA and YSYEKL. V dropped 5 bases and J dropped 2; count of bases not matched to a gene: 10. The CDR3 here is CASSTVVAGRQETQYF. The CDR3 coding sequence is TGCGCCAGCAGCACAGTCGTAGCGGGAAGACAAGAGACCCAGTACTTC.

The chain couples TRBV27 to TRBJ2-1, with 9 bases that match TRBD2. There are 14 residues in the CDR3. With V trimmed by 5 bases and J by 7 bases, 6 bases remained unmatched. The V gene's germline CDR1 is MNHEY and CDR2 SMNVEV (reference sequence). This CDR3 is CASSLGLAVNEQFF. In nucleotides, the CDR3 is TGTGCCAGCAGTCTGGGACTAGCCGTAAATGAGCAGTTCTTC.

This chain uses TRBV29-1 with TRBJ2-3; either TRBD1 or TRBD2 may fit D (6 bases each). Per the germline V gene, CDR1 is SQVTM and CDR2 is ANQGSEA. Trimming took off 7 bases at V and 1 base at J, with 18 bases between the two ends. The CDR3 has 15 amino acids. CDR3 sequence reads: CSAGGRAGGTDTQYF. The CDR3 DNA sequence: TGCAGCGCTGGGGGGCGTGCTGGAGGCACAGATACGCAGTATTTT.

The chain uses TRBV30 and TRBJ2-5; TRBD1 matches at 9 bases. The CDR3 has 13 amino acids. Unmatched junction bases numbered 2, after V lost 2 bases and J lost 4 bases. In germline, CDR1 is GTSNPN, CDR2 SVGIG (reference sequence). The CDR3 sequence is CAWSSGQGETQYF. The DNA for the CDR3 is TGTGCCTGGAGTTCGGGACAGGGAGAGACCCAGTACTTC.

The rearrangement links TRBV13 to TRBJ2-7; no definite D call. Deletions cut 0 bases from V and 3 bases from J, with 9 bases between. In germline, CDR1 is PRHDT, CDR2 FYEKMQ (reference sequence). CDR3 length equals 14 residues. The CDR3 DNA sequence: TGTGCCAGCAGCTTAGGTCGCAGAAACTACGAGCAGTACTTC. This gives the protein CASSLGRRNYEQYF.

The gene calls are TRBV9 and TRBJ2-1; D remains unclear. This CDR3 contains 15 residues. Trimming stripped 0 bases from V and 0 bases from J, with 7 bases between. The germline V gene encodes CDR1 SGDLS and CDR2 YYNGEE. The CDR3 DNA sequence: TGTGCCAGCAGCGTAGGCAGACACTCCTACAATGAGCAGTTCTTC. Amino acids: CASSVGRHSYNEQFF.

The chain combines TRBV9 with TRBJ1-6, with 12 bases identical to TRBD1. V dropped 0 bases and J dropped 7; count of bases not matched to a gene: 5. The CDR3 totals 17 residues. Germline CDR1 SGDLS, CDR2 YYNGEE. CDR3 amino acids: CASSVAGTGGLNSPLHF. In DNA form, the CDR3 reads TGTGCCAGCAGCGTAGCTGGGACAGGGGGCTTAAATTCACCCCTCCACTTT.

This clone was seen a handful of times. The rearrangement links TRBV6-1 to TRBJ1-4; maybe TRBD1 (5 bases). Germline V gene lookup returns CDR1 MNHNS and CDR2 SASEGT. The CDR3 sequence is 14 residues long. V shed 5 bases and J shed 1 base, with 8 bases lying between them. The CDR3 loop reads CASSQGGTNEKLFF. The CDR3 DNA reads TGTGCCAGCAGTCAGGGAGGAACTAATGAAAAACTGTTTTTT.

The rearrangement uses TRBV11-2 and TRBJ2-3, with D tentatively TRBD1 (7 bases). Germline-derived CDR1 and CDR2 are SGHAT and FQNNGV. The CDR3 is 18 amino acids. Trimming took off 4 bases at V and 3 bases at J, with 23 bases between the two ends. CDR3 nucleotides: TGTGCCAGCAGCTCCGGGAGACAGGGCAGAGTGGGTACAGATACGCAGTATTTT. It encodes CASSSGRQGRVGTDTQYF.

V is TRBV21-1 and J is TRBJ2-5; TRBD2, as called in the table, went unchecked against the DNA. TRBV21-1 is tagged as a pseudogene. This CDR3 spans 18 amino acids. This chain's CDR3 is CASSNALERGAVQETQYF. The CDR3 DNA reads as TGTGCCAGCAGCAATGCGTTGGAGCGGGGGGCCGTCCAAGAGACCCAGTACTTC.

This rearrangement joins TRBV7-3 to TRBJ2-2, with 10 bases fitting TRBD2. From germline, CDR1 is SGHTA and CDR2 FQGTGA. V trimming: 6 bases; J trimming: 6 bases; junction bases outside the gene matches: 7. The CDR3 has 15 amino acids. CDR3 in amino acids: CASSWLAGVPGELFF. The CDR3, as DNA: TGTGCCAGCAGTTGGCTAGCGGGAGTCCCCGGGGAGCTGTTTTTT.

The chain has TRBV4-2 and TRBJ2-5; TRBD2 matches at 12 bases. The germline gives CDR1 LGHNA, CDR2 YNFKEQ. The CDR3 has 17 amino acids. The J segment lost 3 bases and the V segment lost 1 base, leaving 6 bases of the junction unmatched. The CDR3 loop is CASSQVPSGGGKETQYF. The DNA for the CDR3 is TGTGCCAGCAGCCAAGTTCCTAGCGGGGGGGGGAAAGAGACCCAGTACTTC.

J is TRBJ1-1 and V is TRBV19; D gene ambiguous. V lost 3 bases to trimming and J lost 6 bases, with 20 bases between them. The length of the CDR3 is 16 residues. Germline values: CDR1 LNHDA, CDR2 SQIVND (reference sequence). Written as DNA, the CDR3 is TGTGCCAGTAGTATGGCCTCCCGGGGAGGGTATTCTGAAGCTTTCTTT. Protein: CASSMASRGGYSEAFF.